The sequence of this T cell receptor (beta chain) was determined in a study of T-cell reconstitution after alpha-beta-depleted transplantation in children. The V gene's germline CDR1 is MNHEY and CDR2 SVGAGI. The CDR3 sequence is 11 residues long. Unique molecular identifiers were used to barcode this TCRbeta library. TCRdb re-called the PCR reads through MiXCR, storing one row per CDR3 protein. The profile shows some 490,000 distinct CDR3 sequences, around 12% of them singletons. A note on this clonotype: Germline is not matched at one junction end, which may reflect a read error.

The sequence came from a human donor who donated a stem cell graft to a child with combined immunodeficiency. This chain uses TRBV6-5 with TRBJ2-2; 7 bases agree with TRBD1. The sequenced sample was PBMCs from the stem cell graft donor, obtained from the stem cell graft. CDR3 coding DNA: TGTGCCAGCAGTGACGGGACAGACACCGGGTTT. This encodes CASSDGTDTGF.